Below, 29 T cell receptor beta chains from the same sample are listed, as sequenced in a study of blood T cell repertoires in COVID-19. The table came from immunoSEQ multiplex PCR; TCRdb's copy has only in-frame clones and leaves some out. The sample lists some 320,000 clones; around 88% were seen once. Sequenced: peripheral blood. These receptors came from a woman aged 30 to 39 who had recovered from COVID-19.

For this clone: Other DNA variants within this sample encode the same CDR3. The rearrangement joins TRBV5-1 to TRBJ2-3; D is unclear. Trimming removed 4 bases from V and 6 bases from J, with 9 bases in between. The length of the CDR3 is 12 residues. Germline V gives CDR1 SGHRS, CDR2 YFSETQ. For the CDR3, the DNA is TGCGCCAGCAGCCTCGGTGTTGATACGCAGTATTTT. Its translation is CASSLGVDTQYF. Combining the CDR3 with reference TRBV5-1 and TRBJ2-3 gives the whole variable domain KAGVTQTPRYLIKTRGQQVTLSCSPISGHRSVSWYQQTPGQGLQFLFEYFSETQRNKGNFPGRFSGRQFSNSRSEMNVSTLELGDSALYLCASSLGVDTQYFGPGTRLTVL.

This chain joins TRBV2 and TRBJ1-2, with D possibly matching TRBD1 (6 bases). Trimming took off 3 bases at V and 5 bases at J, with 16 bases between the two ends. Germline assignment: CDR1 SNHLY and CDR2 FYNNEI. The CDR3 consists of 15 residues. CDR3 coding DNA: TGTGCCAGCAGTGAGGGGGCCGTTGAGACTTATGGCTACACCTTC. It is translated as CASSEGAVETYGYTF.

This chain connects TRBV4-3 to TRBJ1-2, with TRBD1 matching 8 bases. CDR1 LGHNA and CDR2 YSLEER come from the germline V gene. The CDR3 length is 15 residues. With 1 base clipped from V and 3 bases from J, the junction kept 4 bases outside the gene matches. In DNA form, the CDR3 reads TGCGCCAGCAGCCAAGGACAGGGGAGAGACTATGGCTACACCTTC. It specifies CASSQGQGRDYGYTF.

V gene TRBV21-1 combines with J gene TRBJ1-3; TRBD1, as called in the table, went unchecked against the DNA. TRBV21-1 counts as a pseudogene. This CDR3 region has 16 residues. The CDR3 DNA is TGTGCCAGCAGCAACTATCAGACAGGGCCTGGAAACACCATATATTTT. Protein product: CASSNYQTGPGNTIYF.

The chain joins TRBV13 to TRBJ1-2, with 10 bases aligning to TRBD1. There are 14 residues in the CDR3. Looked up from germline, CDR1 is PRHDT and CDR2 is FYEKMQ (reference sequence). The J segment lost 7 bases and the V segment lost 5 bases, leaving 7 bases of the junction unmatched. CDR3 DNA sequence: TGTGCCAGCAGCCGACAGGGGGCGGGGGGTGGCTACACCTTC. This sequence encodes CASSRQGAGGGYTF.

The chain links TRBV7-9 to TRBJ1-6; a weak D match, TRBD1 (6 bases). Looked up from germline, CDR1 is SEHNR and CDR2 is FQNEAQ (reference sequence). The germline V and J ends were trimmed by 1 base and 11 bases, with 15 bases remaining between them. The CDR3 has 15 amino acids. This CDR3 is CASSLGVPRGAPLHF. The DNA of the CDR3 is TGTGCCAGCAGCTTAGGTGTCCCCAGGGGCGCACCCCTCCACTTT.

Concerning this clone itself: Relative to the germline gene, one junction end is altered; a read error may explain this. The V gene is TRBV28, the J gene TRBJ1-5; weak D call: TRBD1 (6 bases). This CDR3 is 16 amino acids long. The germline V gene encodes CDR1 MDHEN and CDR2 SYDVKM. The CDR3, as DNA: TGTGCCGGCAGGGGAGGGACCCTCTACGGCAATCAGCCCCAGCATTTT. It codes for CAGRGGTLYGNQPQHF.

CDR3 in amino acids: CASSQEMWQANNSPLHF. DNA of the CDR3: TGTGCCAGCAGCCAAGAAATGTGGCAGGCTAATAATTCACCCCTCCACTTT. This rearrangement joins TRBV3-1 (or the pseudogene TRBV3-2) to TRBJ1-6; D is undetermined. This CDR3 spans 17 amino acids. CDR1 is LGHDT and CDR2 is YNNKEL in the germline V gene (reference sequence). With 0 bases removed from V and 5 bases from J, the gap between germline ends came to 14 bases.

The chain carries TRBV27 and TRBJ2-1; 9 bases align to TRBD1. The CDR3 consists of 14 residues. The ends lost 3 bases at V and 8 bases at J; junction bases unmatched: 5. Germline values: CDR1 MNHEY, CDR2 SMNVEV (reference sequence). CDR3 protein: CASSFGQGRDEQFF. The CDR3 region has the DNA TGTGCCAGCAGTTTCGGACAGGGGAGAGATGAGCAGTTCTTC.

J is TRBJ2-3 and V is TRBV7-2; 11 bases fit TRBD2. The V gene's germline CDR1 is SGHTA and CDR2 FQGNSA. The V segment lost 6 bases and the J segment 6 bases; nucleotides outside the gene matches: 8. CDR3 length equals 15 residues. The DNA of the CDR3 is TGTGCCAGCAGTTTTAGCGGGGGGGCATGGGATACGCAGTATTTT. It encodes CASSFSGGAWDTQYF. The entire variable domain, with the rest obtained from reference TRBV7-2 and TRBJ2-3, is as follows: GAGVSQSPSNKVTEKGKDVELRCDPISGHTALYWYRQSLGQGLEFLIYFQGNSAPDKSGLPSDRFSAERTGGSVSTLTIQRTQQEDSAVYLCASSFSGGAWDTQYFGPGTRLTVL.

The chain joins TRBV4-1 to TRBJ1-5, with 8 bases identical to TRBD1. The J segment lost 11 bases and the V segment lost 4 bases, leaving 4 bases of the junction unmatched. The CDR3 is 12 residues long. Germline V lookup: CDR1 MGHRA, CDR2 YSYEKL. The CDR3 loop is CASSPDRGSQHF. CDR3 bases: TGCGCCAGCAGCCCAGACAGGGGATCCCAGCATTTT.

The gene calls are TRBV18 and TRBJ1-1; 9 bases are a match to TRBD1. Germline assignment: CDR1 KGHSH and CDR2 LQKENI. This CDR3 contains 13 residues. V gave up 6 bases and J gave up 4 bases; unmatched junction bases: 3. The CDR3 DNA follows: TGTGCCAGCTCCCAACAGGGGGCCACTGAAGCTTTCTTT. Translating gives CASSQQGATEAFF.

This chain joins TRBV25-1 and TRBJ2-7; no reliable D call. Between the trimmed V and J ends, which lost 3 bases and 1 base, there was a span of 10 bases. The CDR3 runs to 14 residues. Germline-derived CDR1 and CDR2 are MGHDK and SYGVNS. The CDR3 is CASSDRVNSYEQYF. CDR3 DNA sequence: TGTGCCAGCAGTGACCGGGTCAATTCCTACGAGCAGTACTTC.

This sequence joins TRBV15 and TRBJ2-3; D is uncertain. The V end lost 5 bases, the J end lost 0 bases, and 9 bases lay between the germline ends. The CDR3 covers 14 residues. Per germline, CDR1 LNHNV and CDR2 YYDKDF (reference sequence). In nucleotides, the CDR3 is TGTGCCACCAGCCCGCGCAGGAGCACAGATACGCAGTATTTT. Translating gives CATSPRRSTDTQYF.

The V and J genes are TRBV27 and TRBJ1-3; no clear D. The CDR3 spans 12 residues. Germline lookup yields CDR1 MNHEY and CDR2 SMNVEV (reference sequence). Trimming pared 4 bases from V and 4 bases from J, leaving 5 bases between. The CDR3 nucleotides read TGTGCCAGCAGTTCCCCGGGAAACACCATATATTTT. Protein: CASSSPGNTIYF.

The V call is TRBV4-3, the J call TRBJ2-1; 11 bases are a match to TRBD2. Germline CDR1 and CDR2: LGHNA and YSLEER. The CDR3 sequence is 21 residues long. The trim removed 5 bases at V and 0 bases at J, leaving 18 bases unmatched. The CDR3 spells CASSKSPNLAGGLNSYNEQFF. The CDR3 coding sequence is TGCGCCAGCAGCAAAAGCCCCAATCTAGCGGGGGGACTTAACTCCTACAATGAGCAGTTCTTC.

This rearrangement joins TRBV5-1 to TRBJ1-5, with D unresolved. Trimming shortened V by 4 bases and J by 0 bases, and 11 bases separated the two germline ends. The CDR3 runs to 15 residues. Germline V gene data show CDR1 as SGHRS and CDR2 as YFSETQ. CDR3 amino acids: CASSPQDSSNQPQHF. CDR3 coding DNA: TGCGCCAGCAGCCCCCAGGACTCTAGCAATCAGCCCCAGCATTTT.

In its sample, this clone was seen once. This chain links TRBV3-1 (or the pseudogene TRBV3-2) with TRBJ1-2, with 8 bases lining up with TRBD1. From germline, CDR1 is LGHDT and CDR2 YNNKEL (reference sequence). Trimming cost V 3 bases and J 8 bases; bases outside gene matches: 14. The CDR3 covers 16 residues. The CDR3, as DNA: TGTGCCAGCAGCCAGTCATATGACAGGGGTTTAATGGGCTACACCTTC. Amino acids: CASSQSYDRGLMGYTF.

The CDR3, as DNA: TGTGCCAGAAGCTTGTGTGATGAGGATGGCAATCAGCCCCAGCATTTT. As protein: CARSLCDEDGNQPQHF. This chain links TRBV5-3 with TRBJ1-5; the D is unclear. TRBV5-3 is treated as an ORF (open reading frame) with a function not yet certain. Trimming shortened V by 1 base and J by 2 bases, and 13 bases separated the two germline ends. The CDR3 contains 16 residues.

This clone turned up a few times. This chain joins TRBV28 and TRBJ1-2; 7 bases match TRBD1. The CDR3 has 13 amino acids. The V gene end was trimmed by 3 bases and the J gene end by 4 bases; junction bases not matched to a gene: 2. Germline V gene sequence: CDR1 MDHEN, CDR2 SYDVKM. The DNA of the CDR3 is TGTGCCAGCAGTTTTAGGGGGCTCTATGGCTACACCTTC. Amino acids: CASSFRGLYGYTF.

V is TRBV11-2 and J is TRBJ1-1, with 7 bases lining up with TRBD1. The germline gives CDR1 SGHAT, CDR2 FQNNGV. V lost 4 bases and J lost 3; bases outside the gene matches: 8. The CDR3 sequence is 15 residues long. The CDR3 loop is CASSSRDSSYTEAFF. CDR3 coding DNA: TGTGCCAGCAGCTCCCGGGACAGCTCGTACACTGAAGCTTTCTTT.

This clone was counted a few times. V is TRBV4-1 and J is TRBJ1-5; the match to TRBD1 covers 7 bases. The CDR3 has 18 residues. From germline, CDR1 is MGHRA and CDR2 YSYEKL. Germline trimming cut 0 bases from V and 2 bases from J; bases unmatched to any gene: 10. CDR3 DNA: TGCGCCAGCAGCCAAGATCGAAGGGGGCCCGTGGGCAATCAGCCCCAGCATTTT. Translating it yields CASSQDRRGPVGNQPQHF.

This clone has a single count. The J gene is TRBJ1-2, the V gene TRBV27, with 7 bases that match TRBD1. CDR1 is MNHEY, CDR2 SMNVEV, per germline (reference sequence). Trimming removed 5 bases from V and 5 bases from J; junction bases left unmatched: 11. The CDR3 runs to 15 residues. The chain's CDR3 is CASSPRQGGPYGYTF. The CDR3 nucleotides read TGTGCCAGCAGTCCAAGACAGGGAGGTCCTTATGGCTACACCTTC.

This chain joins TRBV28 and TRBJ2-7, with D possibly being TRBD2 (7 bases). The ends were cut back, 2 bases at V and 3 bases at J, with 20 bases in the middle. The CDR3 length is 17 residues. Per the germline V gene, CDR1 is MDHEN and CDR2 is SYDVKM. For the CDR3, the DNA is TGTGCCAGCAGTTTAATCGGGGGGCCAGATGACTACTACGAGCAGTACTTC. Its translation: CASSLIGGPDDYYEQYF.

The chain employs TRBV29-1 and TRBJ1-2, with D possibly TRBD1 on 5 matching bases. Germline CDR1 and CDR2: SQVTM and ANQGSEA. V was clipped by 5 bases and J by 6 bases, with 28 bases between them. CDR3 size: 17 residues. The CDR3 DNA reads as TGCAGCGTTCTCCCGGGGCGGGGCAAGGGGACTATGCATGGCTACACCTTC. Protein: CSVLPGRGKGTMHGYTF.

The V gene is TRBV28, the J gene TRBJ1-1; D ambiguous. V was cut by 2 bases and J by 5 bases, with 12 bases left in between. Germline V gene sequence: CDR1 MDHEN, CDR2 SYDVKM. CDR3 size: 14 residues. In nucleotides, the CDR3 is TGTGCCAGCAGTTTAGACGGGGTAATTACTGAAGCTTTCTTT. Its translation: CASSLDGVITEAFF.

J is TRBJ2-7 and V is TRBV14; D remains ambiguous. The CDR3 runs to 15 residues. V lost 2 bases and J lost 0, with 11 bases in between. The V gene's germline CDR1 is SGHDN and CDR2 FVKESK. CDR3: CASSQTVDSSYEQYF. Here the CDR3 DNA reads TGTGCCAGCAGCCAAACCGTAGATAGCTCCTACGAGCAGTACTTC.

The gene calls are TRBV7-7 and TRBJ2-5; D may be TRBD1 (5 bases). V was cut by 5 bases and J by 5 bases, with 15 bases left in between. CDR1 SSHAT and CDR2 FNYEAQ come from the germline V gene (reference sequence). The CDR3 is 14 residues long. CDR3 amino acids: CASSASSGLETQYF. CDR3 DNA: TGTGCCAGCAGCGCATCATCAGGGCTGGAGACCCAGTACTTC.

The V call is TRBV6-5, the J call TRBJ1-2; D is undetermined. Per germline, CDR1 MNHEY and CDR2 SVGAGI. This CDR3 region has 14 residues. V lost 5 bases and J lost 0, with 10 bases in between. The CDR3 sequence is CASSRGVPNYGYTF. The DNA of the CDR3 is TGTGCCAGCAGTCGCGGGGTCCCTAACTATGGCTACACCTTC.